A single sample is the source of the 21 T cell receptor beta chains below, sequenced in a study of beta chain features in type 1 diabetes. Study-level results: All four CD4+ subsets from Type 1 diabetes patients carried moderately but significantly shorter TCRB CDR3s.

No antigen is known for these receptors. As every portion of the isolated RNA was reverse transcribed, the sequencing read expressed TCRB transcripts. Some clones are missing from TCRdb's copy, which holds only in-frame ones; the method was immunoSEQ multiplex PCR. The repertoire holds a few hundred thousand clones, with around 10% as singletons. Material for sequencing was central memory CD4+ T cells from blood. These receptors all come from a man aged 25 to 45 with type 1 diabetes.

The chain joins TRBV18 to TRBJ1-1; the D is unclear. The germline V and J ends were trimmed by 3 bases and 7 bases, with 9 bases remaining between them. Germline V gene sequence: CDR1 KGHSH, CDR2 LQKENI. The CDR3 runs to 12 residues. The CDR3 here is CASSPREGEAFF. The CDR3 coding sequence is TGTGCCAGCTCACCGAGGGAGGGTGAAGCTTTCTTT.

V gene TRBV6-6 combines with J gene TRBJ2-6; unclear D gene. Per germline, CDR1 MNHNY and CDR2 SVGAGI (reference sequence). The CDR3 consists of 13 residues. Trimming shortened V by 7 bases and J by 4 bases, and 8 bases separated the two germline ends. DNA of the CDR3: TGTGCCAGCACCTACACCGGGGCCAACGTCCTGACTTTC. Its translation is CASTYTGANVLTF.

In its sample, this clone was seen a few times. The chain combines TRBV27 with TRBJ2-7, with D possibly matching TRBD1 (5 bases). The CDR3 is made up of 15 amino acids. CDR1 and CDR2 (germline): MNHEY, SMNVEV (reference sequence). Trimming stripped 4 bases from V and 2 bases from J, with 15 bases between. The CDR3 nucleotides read TGTGCCAGCAGTTCCAGGGCCTCCTCCCCCTACGAGCAGTACTTC. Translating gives CASSSRASSPYEQYF.

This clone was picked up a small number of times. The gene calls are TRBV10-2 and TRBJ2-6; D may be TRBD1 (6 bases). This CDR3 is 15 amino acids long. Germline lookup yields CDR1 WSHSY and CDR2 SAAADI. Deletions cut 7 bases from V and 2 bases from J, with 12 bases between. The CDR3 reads CASTKGTPGANVLTF. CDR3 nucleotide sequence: TGCGCCAGCACAAAAGGGACACCTGGGGCCAACGTCCTGACTTTC.

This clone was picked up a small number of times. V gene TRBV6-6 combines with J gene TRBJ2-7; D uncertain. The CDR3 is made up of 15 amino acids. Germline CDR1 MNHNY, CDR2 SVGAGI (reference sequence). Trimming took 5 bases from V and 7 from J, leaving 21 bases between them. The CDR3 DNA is TGTGCCAGCAGTCGACCCACCGACGCCGGAGTGGAGCAGTACTTC. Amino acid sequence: CASSRPTDAGVEQYF.

The CDR3, as DNA: TGTGCCAGCACCCTTGGTAGGCTAGCGGGACCCATCTATAACAATGAGCAGTTCTTC. The encoded protein is CASTLGRLAGPIYNNEQFF. This chain links TRBV7-9 with TRBJ2-1, with 9 bases lining up with TRBD2. This CDR3 has 19 amino acids. Trimming took 7 bases from V and 5 from J; bases not matched to a gene: 21. Germline loops: CDR1 SEHNR, CDR2 FQNEAQ (reference sequence).

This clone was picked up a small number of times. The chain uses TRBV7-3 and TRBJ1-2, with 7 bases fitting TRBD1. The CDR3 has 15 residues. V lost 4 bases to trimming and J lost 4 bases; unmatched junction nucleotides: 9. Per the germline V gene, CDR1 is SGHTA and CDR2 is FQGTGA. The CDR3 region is CASSSTGRDSYGYTF. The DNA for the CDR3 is TGTGCCAGCAGCTCTACTGGGAGGGACAGCTATGGCTACACCTTC.

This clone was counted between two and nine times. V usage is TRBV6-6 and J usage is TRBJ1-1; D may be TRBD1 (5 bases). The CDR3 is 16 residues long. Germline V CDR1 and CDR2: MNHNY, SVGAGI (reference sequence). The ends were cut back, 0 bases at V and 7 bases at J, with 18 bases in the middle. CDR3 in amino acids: CASSYSGRGMGNEAFF. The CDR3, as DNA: TGTGCCAGCAGTTACTCGGGACGTGGGATGGGGAATGAAGCTTTCTTT.

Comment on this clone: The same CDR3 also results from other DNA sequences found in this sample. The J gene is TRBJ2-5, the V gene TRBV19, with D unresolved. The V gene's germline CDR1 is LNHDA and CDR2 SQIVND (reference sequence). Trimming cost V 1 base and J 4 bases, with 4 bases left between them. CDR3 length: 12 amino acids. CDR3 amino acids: CASSIGGETQYF. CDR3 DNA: TGTGCCAGTAGTATAGGGGGAGAGACCCAGTACTTC.

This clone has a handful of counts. This chain's CDR3 is CASSSPESYGWTF. CDR3 in DNA: TGTGCCAGCAGTTCCCCCGAGTCCTATGGTTGGACCTTC. The rearrangement uses TRBV27 and TRBJ1-2; D unclear. Germline assignment: CDR1 MNHEY and CDR2 SMNVEV (reference sequence). Deletions cut 4 bases from V and 14 bases from J, with 20 bases between. The CDR3 totals 13 residues.

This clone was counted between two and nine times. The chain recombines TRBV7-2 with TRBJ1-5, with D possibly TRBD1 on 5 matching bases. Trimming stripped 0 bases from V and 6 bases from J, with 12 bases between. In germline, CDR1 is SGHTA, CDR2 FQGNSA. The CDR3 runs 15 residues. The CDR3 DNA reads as TGTGCCAGCAGCTTAGCGAGAAGGGGCGGTCAGCCCCAGCATTTT. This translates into CASSLARRGGQPQHF.

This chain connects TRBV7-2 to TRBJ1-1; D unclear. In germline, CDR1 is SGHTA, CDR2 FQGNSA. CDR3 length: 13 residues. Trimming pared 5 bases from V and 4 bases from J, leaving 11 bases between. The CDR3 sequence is CASSKQFSTEAFF. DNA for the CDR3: TGTGCCAGCAGCAAACAGTTTAGCACTGAAGCTTTCTTT.

The CDR3 reads CASSETQDSSSYEQYF. In DNA form, the CDR3 reads TGTGCCAGCAGCGAGACCCAGGACAGCAGCTCCTACGAGCAGTACTTC. This sequence joins TRBV9 and TRBJ2-7; a possible D gene is TRBD1 (6 bases). The germline gives CDR1 SGDLS, CDR2 YYNGEE. The CDR3 contains 16 residues. V lost 3 bases and J lost 0, with 16 bases in between.

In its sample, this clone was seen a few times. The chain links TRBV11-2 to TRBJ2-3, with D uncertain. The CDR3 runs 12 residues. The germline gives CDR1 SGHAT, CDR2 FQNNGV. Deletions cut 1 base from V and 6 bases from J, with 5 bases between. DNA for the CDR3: TGTGCCAGCAGCTTAGTAGTCGATACGCAGTATTTT. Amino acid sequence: CASSLVVDTQYF. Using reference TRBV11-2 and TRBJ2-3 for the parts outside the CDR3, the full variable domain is EAGVAQSPRYKIIEKRQSVAFWCNPISGHATLYWYQQILGQGPKLLIQFQNNGVVDDSQLPKDRFSAERLKGVDSTLKIQPAKLEDSAVYLCASSLVVDTQYFGPGTRLTVL.

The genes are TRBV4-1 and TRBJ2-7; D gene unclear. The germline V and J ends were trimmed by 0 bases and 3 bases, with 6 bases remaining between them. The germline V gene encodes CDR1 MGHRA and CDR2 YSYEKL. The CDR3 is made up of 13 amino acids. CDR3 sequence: CASSQESGYEQYF. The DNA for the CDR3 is TGCGCCAGCAGCCAAGAATCAGGCTACGAGCAGTACTTC.

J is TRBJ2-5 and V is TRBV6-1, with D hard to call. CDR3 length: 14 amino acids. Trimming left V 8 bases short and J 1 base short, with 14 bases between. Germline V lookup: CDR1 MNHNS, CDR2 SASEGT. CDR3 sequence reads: CASRQSHLQETQYF. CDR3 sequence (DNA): TGTGCCAGCCGGCAGTCGCACCTCCAAGAGACCCAGTACTTC.

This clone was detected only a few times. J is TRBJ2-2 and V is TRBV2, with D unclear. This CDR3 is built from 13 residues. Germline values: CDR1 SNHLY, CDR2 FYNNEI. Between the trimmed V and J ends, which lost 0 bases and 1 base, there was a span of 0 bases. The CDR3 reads CASSEANTGELFF. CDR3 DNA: TGTGCCAGCAGTGAAGCGAACACCGGGGAGCTGTTTTTT.

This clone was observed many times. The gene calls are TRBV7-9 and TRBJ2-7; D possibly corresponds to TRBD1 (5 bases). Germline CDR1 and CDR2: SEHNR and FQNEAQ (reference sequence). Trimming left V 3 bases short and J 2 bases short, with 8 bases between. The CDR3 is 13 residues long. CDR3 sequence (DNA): TGTGCCAGCAGCTTCGACAGAACCTACGAGCAGTACTTC. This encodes CASSFDRTYEQYF.

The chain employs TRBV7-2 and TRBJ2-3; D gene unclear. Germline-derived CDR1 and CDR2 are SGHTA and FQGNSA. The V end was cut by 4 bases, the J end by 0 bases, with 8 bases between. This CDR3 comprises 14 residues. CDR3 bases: TGTGCCAGCAGCTCAAGGCCGAGCACAGATACGCAGTATTTT. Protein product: CASSSRPSTDTQYF.

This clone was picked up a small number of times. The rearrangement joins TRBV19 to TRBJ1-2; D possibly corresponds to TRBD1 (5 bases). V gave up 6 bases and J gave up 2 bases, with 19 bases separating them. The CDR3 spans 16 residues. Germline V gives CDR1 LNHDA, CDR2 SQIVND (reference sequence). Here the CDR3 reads CASRRQGPGFNYGYTF. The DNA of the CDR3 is TGTGCCAGTAGACGGCAGGGTCCGGGCTTCAACTATGGCTACACCTTC.

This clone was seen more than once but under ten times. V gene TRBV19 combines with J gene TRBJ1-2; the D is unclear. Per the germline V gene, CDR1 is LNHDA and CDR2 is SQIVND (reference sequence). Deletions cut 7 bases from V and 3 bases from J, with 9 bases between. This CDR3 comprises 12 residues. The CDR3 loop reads CASTRQDYGYTF. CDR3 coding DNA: TGTGCCAGTACACGTCAGGACTATGGCTACACCTTC.